These 2 T cell receptor beta chains were sequenced from one sample in a study of beta chain features in type 1 diabetes. Every isolated RNA sample was fully reverse transcribed, so sequencing captured expressed TCRB transcripts. The data were produced by immunoSEQ multiplex PCR, yet TCRdb's version contains in-frame clones alone and is incomplete. The sample has 200,000 to 250,000 clones; over 65% are singletons. What was sequenced was naive CD4+ T cells from blood. These receptor sequences come from a man under 40 in good health.

This clone was seen only a few times. The J gene is TRBJ2-7, the V gene TRBV30; perhaps TRBD2 as D (5 bases). The V end lost 0 bases, the J end lost 3 bases, and 9 bases lay between the germline ends. The germline gives CDR1 GTSNPN, CDR2 SVGIG (reference sequence). The CDR3 sequence is 13 residues long. The CDR3 loop is CAWSVAADYEQYF. Here the CDR3 DNA reads TGTGCCTGGAGTGTAGCGGCAGACTACGAGCAGTACTTC.

This chain uses TRBV6-6 with TRBJ1-5, with D perhaps matching TRBD1 (6 bases). The CDR3 loop spans 15 amino acids. V was trimmed by 5 bases and J by 2 bases, leaving 13 bases between them. The V gene's germline CDR1 is MNHNY and CDR2 SVGAGI (reference sequence). CDR3 residues: CASSPEQGRNQPQHF. The CDR3 DNA reads TGTGCCAGCAGTCCCGAACAGGGTCGCAATCAGCCCCAGCATTTT.